Below, 24 T cell receptor beta chains from the same sample are listed, as sequenced in a study of cytomegalovirus exposure and HLA in healthy donors. PCR amplification relied on 60 Vbeta primers (plus 13 Jbeta primers). Clones were read by immunoSEQ multiplex PCR, and TCRdb kept only the in-frame ones, dropping some. The profile shows about 73,000 clones, 65% to 80% of them singletons. The specimen sequenced was PBMCs. All receptors derive from a man in his sixties or seventies in good health and CMV-seronegative.

The J gene is TRBJ2-7, the V gene TRBV6-1, with 9 bases identical to TRBD1. Losses at the gene ends were 1 base for V and 2 bases for J; bases not matched to a gene: 3. CDR3 size: 15 residues. Germline CDR1 is MNHNS and CDR2 is SASEGT. The CDR3 DNA reads TGTGCCAGCAGTGAAGTGACAGGGGGTACCTACGAGCAGTACTTC. Translated: CASSEVTGGTYEQYF.

This chain links TRBV19 with TRBJ2-7; 11 bases fit TRBD1. V shed 4 bases, J shed 4 bases, and the junction held 6 bases outside the gene matches. The CDR3 has 15 residues. CDR1 LNHDA and CDR2 SQIVND come from the germline V gene (reference sequence). CDR3 sequence reads: CASSSRTGGDYEQYF. For the CDR3, the DNA is TGTGCCAGTAGTAGCCGGACAGGGGGCGATTACGAGCAGTACTTC.

V usage is TRBV5-4 and J usage is TRBJ1-4; a possible D gene is TRBD1 (5 bases). The ends were cut back, 1 base at V and 7 bases at J, with 11 bases in the middle. CDR1 is SGHNT and CDR2 is YYREEE in the germline V gene (reference sequence). This CDR3 is built from 14 residues. This CDR3 is CASSLFGAGEKLFF. The DNA of the CDR3 is TGTGCCAGCAGCTTGTTTGGGGCTGGTGAAAAACTGTTTTTT.

This chain links TRBV5-1 with TRBJ1-1; 8 bases align to TRBD1. Germline V gene sequence: CDR1 SGHRS, CDR2 YFSETQ. The J segment lost 3 bases and the V segment lost 4 bases, leaving 8 bases of the junction unmatched. The CDR3 has 15 amino acids. CDR3 sequence: CASSSWDRKDTEAFF. CDR3 DNA: TGCGCCAGCAGCAGCTGGGACAGGAAGGACACTGAAGCTTTCTTT.

This clone came up a few times. This chain links TRBV19 with TRBJ1-1, with 10 bases identical to TRBD1. The germline V gene encodes CDR1 LNHDA and CDR2 SQIVND (reference sequence). Unmatched junction bases numbered 7, after V lost 4 bases and J lost 5 bases. The CDR3 has 15 amino acids. The CDR3 is CASSTRTGGYTEAFF. The CDR3 DNA sequence: TGTGCCAGTAGTACCCGGACAGGGGGTTATACTGAAGCTTTCTTT.

This clone occurred a few times. This chain connects TRBV4-3 to TRBJ1-2; D might be TRBD1 (6 bases). The CDR3 extends over 16 amino acids. Germline loops: CDR1 LGHNA, CDR2 YSLEER. Between the trimmed V and J ends, which lost 0 bases and 7 bases, there was a span of 18 bases. In nucleotides, the CDR3 is TGCGCCAGCAGCCAAGACACTCGGGGGGGCCCTGGTGGCTACACCTTC. Its translation is CASSQDTRGGPGGYTF.

The V and J genes are TRBV11-3 and TRBJ2-7; D perhaps matches TRBD2 (7 bases). V was cut by 5 bases and J by 2 bases, with 16 bases left in between. Germline V CDR1 and CDR2: SGHNT, YENEEA. This CDR3 region has 15 residues. CDR3 coding DNA: TGTGCCAGCAGCCCGGGGGAGGGGGGACCCTACGAGCAGTACTTC. Encoded protein: CASSPGEGGPYEQYF.

This rearrangement joins TRBV30 to TRBJ2-5; TRBD2 is a possible D gene (6 bases). This CDR3 region has 14 residues. Trimming shortened V by 0 bases and J by 5 bases, and 13 bases separated the two germline ends. CDR1 and CDR2 from the germline V gene are GTSNPN and SVGIG (reference sequence). The CDR3 sequence is CAWSVPGESETQYF. As DNA, the CDR3 is TGTGCCTGGAGTGTACCGGGGGAGAGCGAGACCCAGTACTTC.

The rearrangement links TRBV4-1 to TRBJ1-1; D uncertain. The CDR3 is made up of 13 amino acids. Deletions cut 0 bases from V and 4 bases from J, with 6 bases between. Per the germline V gene, CDR1 is MGHRA and CDR2 is YSYEKL. CDR3 sequence: CASSQDRGTEAFF. Written as DNA, the CDR3 is TGCGCCAGCAGCCAAGATAGAGGCACTGAAGCTTTCTTT.

This clone was observed a handful of times. This chain links TRBV2 with TRBJ2-2; D perhaps matches TRBD1 (5 bases). Per the germline V gene, CDR1 is SNHLY and CDR2 is FYNNEI. The CDR3 runs to 14 residues. V was shortened by 4 bases and J by 7 bases, with 13 bases between the two germline ends. As DNA, the CDR3 is TGTGCCAGCAGTGGTAGGACACCTCACGGGGAGCTGTTTTTT. It specifies CASSGRTPHGELFF.

The chain couples TRBV6-5 to TRBJ1-6; D unclear. From germline, CDR1 is MNHEY and CDR2 SVGAGI. V was trimmed by 7 bases and J by 5 bases, leaving 15 bases between them. The CDR3 spans 15 residues. The CDR3 bases are TGTGCCAGCACCTTCGGGAGGGTAAATAATTCACCCCTCCACTTT. This translates into CASTFGRVNNSPLHF.

This chain uses TRBV7-2 with TRBJ2-5; D remains ambiguous. Germline values: CDR1 SGHTA, CDR2 FQGNSA. V was cut by 5 bases and J by 1 base, with 11 bases left in between. CDR3 length: 14 amino acids. The CDR3 coding sequence is TGTGCCAGCAGCCTCGGTTTTGCCCAAGAGACCCAGTACTTC. Amino acid sequence: CASSLGFAQETQYF.

This chain joins TRBV6-6 and TRBJ2-1; D unresolved. This CDR3 spans 14 amino acids. V lost 0 bases to trimming and J lost 10 bases, with 13 bases between them. Germline assignment: CDR1 MNHNY and CDR2 SVGAGI (reference sequence). CDR3 residues: CASSYSALRLEQFF. The CDR3 DNA follows: TGTGCCAGCAGTTACTCAGCGCTAAGGTTGGAGCAGTTCTTC.

This clone was recorded once. The V gene is TRBV6-1, the J gene TRBJ2-5, with 11 bases lining up with TRBD2. V shed 4 bases and J 5 bases; nucleotides not matched to a gene: 15. Germline V CDR1 and CDR2: MNHNS, SASEGT. This CDR3 has 18 amino acids. The CDR3 DNA is TGTGCCAGCAGTGCCATGGGCGGTAGCGGGGGGGTATCGGAGACCCAGTACTTC. Translated: CASSAMGGSGGVSETQYF.

This rearrangement joins TRBV30 to TRBJ2-7; 7 nucleotides match TRBD2. CDR1 and CDR2 from the germline V gene are GTSNPN and SVGIG (reference sequence). This CDR3 comprises 15 residues. V was pared by 2 bases and J by 3 bases, with 10 bases of the junction left unmatched. The CDR3 loop is CAWSPGSGSYYEQYF. The CDR3 nucleotides are TGTGCCTGGAGTCCCGGTAGCGGGTCCTACTACGAGCAGTACTTC.

The V gene is TRBV7-8, the J gene TRBJ1-1; D possibly corresponds to TRBD1 (6 bases). The CDR3 runs 16 residues. Between the trimmed V and J ends, which lost 2 bases and 5 bases, there was a span of 18 bases. Germline V gene data show CDR1 as SGHVS and CDR2 as FQNEAQ. DNA for the CDR3: TGTGCCAGCAGCTTACCCACCCGGGGTAGGGGGACTGAAGCTTTCTTT. As protein: CASSLPTRGRGTEAFF.

The chain employs TRBV7-8 and TRBJ1-5; TRBD1 aligns across 9 bases. Germline-derived CDR1 and CDR2 are SGHVS and FQNEAQ. The ends lost 5 bases at V and 9 bases at J; junction bases unmatched: 8. The CDR3 spans 14 residues. Written as DNA, the CDR3 is TGTGCCAGCAGCATCTCGGACAGGGGTGGGCCCCAGCATTTT. It codes for CASSISDRGGPQHF.

This clone was seen just once. V gene TRBV7-2 combines with J gene TRBJ1-5; D may be TRBD1 (5 bases). Germline assignment: CDR1 SGHTA and CDR2 FQGNSA. This CDR3 comprises 15 residues. V gave up 1 base and J gave up 5 bases, with 12 bases separating them. CDR3 residues: CASSLVGGGDQPQHF. The CDR3 coding sequence is TGTGCCAGCAGCTTAGTGGGGGGTGGGGATCAGCCCCAGCATTTT.

This chain uses TRBV9 with TRBJ1-3; D gene ambiguous. CDR1 and CDR2 (germline): SGDLS, YYNGEE. The CDR3 totals 14 residues. With 0 bases removed from V and 0 bases from J, the gap between germline ends came to 4 bases. CDR3 in DNA: TGTGCCAGCAGCGTAGGAGACTCTGGAAACACCATATATTTT. Protein: CASSVGDSGNTIYF.

The V gene is TRBV15, the J gene TRBJ2-2, with D perhaps TRBD1 (6 bases). V lost 9 bases, J lost 5 bases, and 7 bases lay in between. From germline, CDR1 is LNHNV and CDR2 YYDKDF (reference sequence). The CDR3 runs 11 residues. CDR3 protein: CATQGTGELFF. CDR3 coding DNA: TGTGCCACACAGGGAACCGGGGAGCTGTTTTTT.

This clone was found a few times. CDR3 sequence reads: CSVAGTTNEKLFF. For the CDR3, the DNA is TGCAGCGTAGCCGGGACAACTAATGAAAAACTGTTTTTT. The V and J genes are TRBV29-1 and TRBJ1-4, with D hard to call. This CDR3 comprises 13 residues. In germline, CDR1 is SQVTM, CDR2 ANQGSEA. Trimming shortened V by 6 bases and J by 0 bases, and 8 bases separated the two germline ends.

V gene TRBV18 combines with J gene TRBJ2-2; D gene ambiguous. Germline V lookup: CDR1 KGHSH, CDR2 LQKENI. The CDR3 has 14 amino acids. Trimming stripped 0 bases from V and 6 bases from J, with 8 bases between. CDR3 coding DNA: TGTGCCAGCTCACCACCGGAGAAGGCCGGGGAGCTGTTTTTT. Residues: CASSPPEKAGELFF. Full variable domain (rest looked up from reference TRBV18 and TRBJ2-2): NAGVMQNPRHLVRRRGQEARLRCSPMKGHSHVYWYRQLPEEGLKFMVYLQKENIIDESGMPKERFSAEFPKEGPSILRIQQVVRGDSAAYFCASSPPEKAGELFFGEGSRLTVL.

The rearrangement joins TRBV4-1 to TRBJ2-3; D remains ambiguous. Germline CDR1 MGHRA, CDR2 YSYEKL. This CDR3 is built from 14 residues. V was clipped by 4 bases and J by 4 bases, with 12 bases between them. CDR3 region: CASSLLVESDTQYF. CDR3 DNA sequence: TGCGCCAGCAGCCTCTTGGTGGAGTCAGATACGCAGTATTTT.

This clone was detected only once. The chain has TRBV28 and TRBJ1-2, with TRBD1 identical over 8 bases. The CDR3 spans 14 residues. The J segment lost 6 bases and the V segment lost 9 bases, leaving 12 bases of the junction unmatched. Germline loops: CDR1 MDHEN, CDR2 SYDVKM. The CDR3 DNA reads as TGTGCCAGTGGGAGTGGACAGGGAAGGAATGGCTACACCTTC. Encoded protein: CASGSGQGRNGYTF.